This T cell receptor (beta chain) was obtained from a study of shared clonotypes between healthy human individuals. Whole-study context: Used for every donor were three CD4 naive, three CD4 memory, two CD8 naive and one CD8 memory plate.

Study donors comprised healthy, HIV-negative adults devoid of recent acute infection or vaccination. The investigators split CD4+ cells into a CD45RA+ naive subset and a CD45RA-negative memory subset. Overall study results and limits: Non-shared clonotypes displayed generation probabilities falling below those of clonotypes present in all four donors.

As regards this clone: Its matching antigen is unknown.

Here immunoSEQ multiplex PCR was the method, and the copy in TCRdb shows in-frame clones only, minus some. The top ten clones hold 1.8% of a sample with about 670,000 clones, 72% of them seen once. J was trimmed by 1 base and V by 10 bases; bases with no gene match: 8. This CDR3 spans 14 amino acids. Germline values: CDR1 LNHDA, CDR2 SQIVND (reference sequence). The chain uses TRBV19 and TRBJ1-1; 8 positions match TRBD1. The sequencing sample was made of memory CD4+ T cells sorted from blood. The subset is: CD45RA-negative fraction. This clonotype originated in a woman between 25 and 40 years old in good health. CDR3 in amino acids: CAISRGLENTEAFF. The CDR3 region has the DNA TGTGCCATATCCAGGGGGCTGGAGAACACTGAAGCTTTCTTT.